The TCR beta chain under discussion was sequenced for a study of blood T cells in healthy people across ages (dated by TCRdb to about 2015). Regarding the study in general: In model experiments, template switching captured roughly one uniquely barcoded TCR beta cDNA molecule for every two T cells. The donors were split into four age groups: young (average around 16 years), middle-aged (roughly 39), aged (62) and long-lived (under 85). To avoid experimental bias, donors of different ages were spread randomly across the sequencing lanes. Age-related changes in TCR beta repertoire diversity were measured in the study by deep sequencing normalized with unique cDNA molecular identifiers. The study analyzed two additional independent replicas of 1 million unique cDNA reads from the same blood draw for two donors, one aged 18 to 30 and one aged 80 or older. Study-level results and caveats: Estimates of total diversity based on one million sequenced T cells were considered lower bounds and underestimates. Donor CMV infection status was unknown, potentially confounding age-related changes in expanded clonotypes. Because profiling used bulk unsorted PBMCs, naive and antigen-experienced compartments could not be compared conclusively. The percentage of naive T cells measured by flow cytometry correlated strongly with observed TCR beta diversity. Observed TCR beta diversity per million T cells fell roughly linearly with age, and a significant reduction was already apparent by age approximately 41. Compared with the aged group, more naive CD4+ T cells, fewer expanded clones and increased TCR diversity were shown by the long-lived group, suggesting age selection.

The germline V gene supplies CDR1 MNHEY and CDR2 SVGEGT. The V end gives up 4 bases and the J end 1 base, leaving 8 bases in the junction not matched to a gene. The CDR3 measures 16 amino acids from cysteine to phenylalanine. The sequence is cut down to CDR3 DNA, 48 bases in frame from base 1. Systemically healthy Caucasian individuals from Russia, some 40 in total and aged about 6 to 90 years, were included as donors. Roughly 10 milliliters of peripheral blood were drawn from each donor into EDTA-treated Vacutainer tubes. Ficoll-Paque density-gradient centrifugation was used to isolate PBMCs, with at least 7 million per sample. Total RNA, at least 6 micrograms per sample, was extracted from PBMCs with Trizol reagent. The percentages of naive CD45RAhigh/CD27high T cells were determined by flow cytometry on a PBMC aliquot from every donor. This clonotype was detected many times. The antigen it binds to is not known. No base quality information exists; no much larger clone differs at one position.

Receptor libraries were prepared by 5' RACE. Sequencer: Illumina HiSeq 2500. A second roughly 6 to 12 cycle PCR used a sample-barcoded 5' primer and a J-beta primer mix. A unique molecular identifier was introduced onto each TCR beta cDNA molecule by a template-switch 5' adaptor carrying 12 random nucleotides. At least 2.5 million CDR3-containing paired-end reads were obtained from each sample. First-strand cDNA synthesis was performed from all RNA using the Mint cDNA synthesis kit, with priming by a TRBC-specific oligonucleotide. Following uracil-DNA glycosylase treatment, a first 18-cycle PCR with universal primers M1SS and BC2_uni_R was performed on all cDNA. Per the original workflow: For normalization, 1 million high-quality reads were randomly selected from each sample, with every read carrying a distinct molecular identifier. Instead of being binned into consensus sequences, reads with shared molecular identifiers were discarded. MiTCR, run with a Q25 quality threshold and the strictest error-elimination algorithm, handled CDR3 identification, clonotype clustering and error correction. Lower-bound total TCR beta diversity was estimated with a nonparametric unseen species model using Euler transformation. The public reads were reprocessed in TCRdb via fastp at Q25 and MiXCR, keeping in-frame beta chains. Each record represents a unique CDR3 protein, reported with the most common genes and DNA among its rows. What appears here as the V and J calls and clone size reflects TCRdb's work, not the paper's. This sample has 630,000 or so distinct CDR3 sequences in its table, and roughly 31% of those were observed once. The top ten constitute around 14% of the sample.

The specimen was blood. The rearrangement joined TRBV6-2 or TRBV6-3 to TRBJ2-7, and TRBD1 matches 9 of the central bases. This sequence originates from a woman aged 80 or older in good health. The nucleotide sequence reads TGTGCCAGCAGTTTCGGGACAGGGAAGGTATCCTACGAGCAGTACTTC. This is translated as CASSFGTGKVSYEQYF.